This TCR beta chain stems from a study of shared clonotypes between healthy human individuals. The repertoire was sequenced with immunoSEQ multiplex PCR; TCRdb's copy has only in-frame clones and lacks some. The sample carries about 990,000 clones, about four fifths recorded once. The CDR3 loop spans 17 amino acids. Germline V gives CDR1 LNHDA, CDR2 SQIVND (reference sequence). J lost 3 bases, V lost 2 bases, and 9 bases had no gene match. The rearrangement uses TRBV19 and TRBJ2-1, with 8 bases fitting TRBD1. The sequence derives from a man aged 18 to 30 in good health. Some clones in this sample may be carry-over from other donors' samples. Sequences were obtained from memory CD4+ T cells from PBMCs. Subset here: CD45RA-negative fraction. CDR3 in amino acids: CASSISSSRGHYNEQFF. Here the CDR3 DNA reads TGTGCCAGTAGTATATCATCGTCCAGGGGGCACTACAATGAGCAGTTCTTC.